This T cell receptor (beta chain) was recorded in a study of human T cells and chemical hapten exposure. Per the original methods: Sequenced samples showed a median of approximately 96,000 TCRs each, with counts running from about 20,000 to 690,000. TCRdb re-called the RACE reads through MiXCR, storing one row per CDR3 protein. TCRdb, not the original authors, processed these V and J calls. This table holds around 300,000 distinct CDR3 sequences, approximately 6.3% found once. General study points: Compared to controls, expanded TCRs made significantly more large clusters of similar CDR3s. Healthy individuals' immune responses may differ from those of donors, who had alopecia.

At least ten counts were recorded for this clonotype. The antigen is not known. As for time point: patch test 1, 2 weeks after DPC sensitization. The treatment here: therapeutic diphenylcyclopropenone sensitization with weekly scalp DPC. The donor pool consisted of alopecia patients aged 18 to 70 years, considered suitable for DPC. Trimming took off 5 bases at V and 6 bases at J, with 17 bases between the two ends. The length of the CDR3 is 16 residues. The sample in question was whole blood, obtained in connection with sensitization to the hapten diphenylcyclopropenone (DPC). The chain uses TRBV12-3 or TRBV12-4 and TRBJ1-6; D perhaps matches TRBD1 (5 bases). The sequence was collected from a woman younger than 35 with alopecia areata. Some clones in this sample may be carry-over from other donors' samples. The CDR3 nucleotides read TGTGCCAGCAGTCCATCCGGGGGAGAGCGTAATTCACCCCTCCACTTT. It specifies CASSPSGGERNSPLHF.